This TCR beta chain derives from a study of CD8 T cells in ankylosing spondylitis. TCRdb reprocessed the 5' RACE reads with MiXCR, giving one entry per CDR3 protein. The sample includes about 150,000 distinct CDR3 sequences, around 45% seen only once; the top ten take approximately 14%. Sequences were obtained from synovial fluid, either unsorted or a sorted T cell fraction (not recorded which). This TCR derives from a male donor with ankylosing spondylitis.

CDR3: CASSPGLAGVPLVPDTQYF. Here the CDR3 DNA reads TGTGCCAGCAGTCCGGGACTAGCGGGGGTTCCCCTTGTTCCAGATACGCAGTATTTT. The chain carries TRBV12-3 or TRBV12-4 and TRBJ2-3; TRBD2 matches at 14 bases. The CDR3 is 19 residues long. Unmatched junction bases numbered 14, after V lost 5 bases and J lost 4 bases.